The 5 T cell receptor beta chains reported below all come from one sample, sequenced in a study of early T cells in non-severe SARS-CoV-2 infection. TCRdb ran MiXCR on the 5' RACE reads and lists one entry per CDR3 protein. The sample yields approximately 99,000 distinct CDR3 sequences, about 12% seen once. The sample was whole blood. These receptors were obtained from an adult who was a healthcare worker with PCR-confirmed SARS-CoV-2 infection or an uninfected control (not recorded which).

As regards this clonotype: A much larger clone is a single base away; this may be a read error. The chain uses TRBV2 and TRBJ1-6; no clear D. The CDR3 is 15 amino acids. The V gene's germline CDR1 is SNHLY and CDR2 FYNNEI. CDR3: CASSETANTNPPLHF. CDR3 bases: TGTGCCAGCAGTGAGACGGCAAATACTAATCCACCCCTCCACTTT.

The table lists this clonotype with many counts. The gene calls are TRBV2 and TRBJ2-3; D might be TRBD1 (5 bases). Between the trimmed V and J ends, which lost 6 bases and 5 bases, there was a span of 18 bases. The germline gives CDR1 SNHLY, CDR2 FYNNEI. The CDR3 contains 15 residues. The CDR3: CASSDPQGFGDTQYF. Here the CDR3 DNA reads TGTGCCAGCAGCGACCCCCAGGGTTTCGGAGATACGCAGTATTTT. The entire variable domain, with the rest obtained from reference TRBV2 and TRBJ2-3, is as follows: EPEVTQTPSHQVTQMGQEVILRCVPISNHLYFYWYRQILGQKVEFLVSFYNNEISEKSEIFDDQFSVERPDGSNFTLKIRSTKLEDSAMYFCASSDPQGFGDTQYFGPGTRLTVL.

This clonotype was picked up a small number of times. The V call is TRBV5-1, the J call TRBJ2-1; TRBD2 matches 7 bases. The germline gives CDR1 SGHRS, CDR2 YFSETQ. Trimming removed 4 bases from V and 3 bases from J; junction bases left unmatched: 4. This CDR3 has 14 residues. The CDR3 region is CASSNREVYNEQFF. The CDR3 DNA reads as TGCGCCAGCAGCAATCGGGAGGTCTACAATGAGCAGTTCTTC. Using reference TRBV5-1 and TRBJ2-1 for the parts outside the CDR3, the full variable domain is KAGVTQTPRYLIKTRGQQVTLSCSPISGHRSVSWYQQTPGQGLQFLFEYFSETQRNKGNFPGRFSGRQFSNSRSEMNVSTLELGDSALYLCASSNREVYNEQFFGPGTRLTVL.

This clonotype has a count of ten or more. The chain uses TRBV10-3 and TRBJ1-1; 9 nucleotides align to TRBD1. The length of the CDR3 is 13 residues. Germline CDR1 is ENHRY and CDR2 is SYGVKD. Trimming took 6 bases from V and 7 from J; bases not matched to a gene: 6. DNA of the CDR3: TGTGCCATCAGACAGGGGGCGGAGGTTGAAGCTTTCTTT. This gives the protein CAIRQGAEVEAFF.

This clonotype was picked up many times. The chain couples TRBV12-3 or TRBV12-4 to TRBJ2-6; a possible D gene is TRBD1 (5 bases). V lost 3 bases and J 0 bases, leaving 15 bases between the germline ends. The CDR3 extends over 18 amino acids. The CDR3 loop is CASSLRLTDFSGANVLTF. The DNA for the CDR3 is TGTGCCAGCAGTTTGAGGCTGACAGATTTCTCTGGGGCCAACGTCCTGACTTTC.